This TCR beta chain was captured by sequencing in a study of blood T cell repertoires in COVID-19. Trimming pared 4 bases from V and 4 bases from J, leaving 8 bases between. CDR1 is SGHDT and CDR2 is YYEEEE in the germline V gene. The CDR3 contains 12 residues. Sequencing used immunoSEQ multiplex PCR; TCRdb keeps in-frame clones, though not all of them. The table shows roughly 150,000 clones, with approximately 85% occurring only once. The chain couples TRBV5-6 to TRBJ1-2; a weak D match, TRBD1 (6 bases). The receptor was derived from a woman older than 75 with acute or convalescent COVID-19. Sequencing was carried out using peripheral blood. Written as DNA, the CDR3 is TGTGCCAGCAGCGTGGACAGCTATGGCTACACCTTC. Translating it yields CASSVDSYGYTF.